This TCR beta chain is drawn from a study of T cell responses to AZD1222 COVID-19 vaccine. Note on this clone: What it recognizes is unknown.

The protocol was immunoSEQ multiplex PCR, while the TCRdb copy is restricted to in-frame clones and leaves out a portion. The sample shows 110,000 to 150,000 clones, 89% of them seen only once. Study-level results: Possibly, clonal diversity was underestimated; donors were largely white British and included more females.

The ends were cut back, 2 bases at V and 0 bases at J, with 10 bases in the middle. The CDR3 spans 15 residues. The germline gives CDR1 LNHDA, CDR2 SQIVND (reference sequence). V usage is TRBV19 and J usage is TRBJ1-2; no definite D call. The clonotype originates from an adult in good health. Material: peripheral blood, obtained on day 0 of AZD1222 vaccination. The CDR3 nucleotides read TGTGCCAGTAGTATAATGGCTGCAGCTAACTATGGCTACACCTTC. Its protein is CASSIMAAANYGYTF. The full variable domain, rest sourced from reference TRBV19 and TRBJ1-2, is DGGITQSPKYLFRKEGQNVTLSCEQNLNHDAMYWYRQDPGQGLRLIYYSQIVNDFQKGDIAEGYSVSREKKESFPLTVTSAQKNPTAFYLCASSIMAAANYGYTFGSGTRLTVV.